Here is one T cell receptor beta chain with its context. Germline-derived CDR1 and CDR2 are LGHNT and FRNRAP. V trimming: 3 bases; J trimming: 3 bases; junction bases outside the gene matches: 7. The CDR3 is 16 amino acids. This sample was included in a study of blood T cell repertoires in COVID-19. About the research overall: PBMCs, B-cell-depleted T cells, or T cells were the source of the cDNA or gDNA that made up the material.

Methods used by the authors: Estimates of nucleated cell counts were drawn from the amplification of reference gene primers. Data came from immunoSEQ multiplex PCR; TCRdb stores just in-frame clones and leaves some out. V, J and clone size reflect that table, while D and trimming were determined from the DNA. The sample carries about 180,000 clones, about 85% recorded once. The chain carries TRBV12-5 and TRBJ2-1; the match to TRBD2 covers 8 bases. The TCR originated in a woman of 80 years or more with acute or convalescent COVID-19. The source material was peripheral blood. CDR3 region: CASGFGGAIYYNEQFF. As DNA, the CDR3 is TGTGCTAGTGGTTTCGGGGGGGCCATTTACTACAATGAGCAGTTCTTC.